One and the same sample provided the 25 T cell receptor beta chains below, sequenced in a study of CD8 T cells in Susac syndrome (dated by TCRdb to about 2019). Receptors were amplified or captured by the immunoSEQ multiplex PCR assay. RNA was extracted using the RNeasy kit, and roughly 0.5 to 1 microgram was reverse transcribed with random hexamers. The public reads were run again by TCRdb, first through fastp at Q25 and then through MiXCR, and only productive beta chains were kept. Each record represents a unique CDR3 protein, reported with the most common genes and DNA among its rows. The sample table lists around 200,000 distinct CDR3 sequences, roughly 94% of them with a count of one. 0.082% of the sample rests with the top ten. Input material: CD4+ T cells from PBMCs. These receptors came from a human donor with multiple sclerosis.

This clonotype turned up a few times. A junction end diverges from the germline sequence, so it may reflect a read error. CDR3 amino acids: CASSLAGGRTDTQYF. The CDR3 coding sequence is TGTGCCAGCAGTCTAGCGGGGGGGCGGACAGATACGCAGTATTTT. The V call is TRBV12-3 or TRBV12-4, the J call TRBJ2-3; 12 bases match TRBD2. The CDR3 runs to 15 residues.

The chain uses TRBV30 and TRBJ2-4; 8 bases are shared with TRBD1. CDR3 length: 13 amino acids. CDR1 and CDR2 (germline): GTSNPN, SVGIG (reference sequence). After removal of 3 bases from V and 6 bases from J, the junction contained 4 bases not matched to a gene. CDR3 in amino acids: CAWSRGQGNIQYF. In DNA, the CDR3 is TGTGCCTGGAGCCGAGGACAGGGAAACATTCAGTACTTC.

This sequence joins TRBV20-1 and TRBJ1-3, with D possibly being TRBD1 (5 bases). The germline gives CDR1 DFQATT, CDR2 SNEGSKA (reference sequence). V was clipped by 5 bases and J by 0 bases, with 14 bases between them. The CDR3 runs 15 residues. The chain's CDR3 is CSAPRGTDSGNTIYF. The DNA of the CDR3 is TGCAGTGCTCCTCGCGGGACCGACTCTGGAAACACCATATATTTT.

The chain links TRBV2 to TRBJ2-7, with D possibly matching TRBD1 (6 bases). The CDR3 contains 16 residues. CDR1 and CDR2 (germline): SNHLY, FYNNEI. The V and J ends lost 5 bases and 8 bases respectively, with 25 bases between them. The CDR3 loop reads CASSNTNRVSGVKQYV. The CDR3 DNA reads as TGTGCCAGCAGTAATACAAACAGGGTCTCGGGTGTGAAGCAGTACGTC.

V gene TRBV15 combines with J gene TRBJ2-1; 8 bases agree with TRBD1. V gave up 1 base and J gave up 4 bases; unmatched junction bases: 3. In germline, CDR1 is LNHNV, CDR2 YYDKDF (reference sequence). This CDR3 is 15 amino acids long. DNA of the CDR3: TGTGCCACCAGCAGAGTTGGGACAGGATACAATGAGCAGTTCTTC. It codes for CATSRVGTGYNEQFF.

J is TRBJ1-1 and V is TRBV12-3 or TRBV12-4; no definite D call. The CDR3 length is 14 residues. V lost 5 bases and J lost 4, with 14 bases in between. CDR3 sequence reads: CASSLQVLGTEAFF. CDR3 nucleotide sequence: TGTGCCAGCAGTCTCCAGGTCTTGGGCACTGAAGCTTTCTTT.

The chain recombines TRBV2 with TRBJ1-1, with a tentative D call TRBD1 (5 bases). V lost 5 bases to trimming and J lost 4 bases, with 14 bases between them. Looked up from germline, CDR1 is SNHLY and CDR2 is FYNNEI. The CDR3 has 14 amino acids. DNA for the CDR3: TGTGCCAGCAGTTTTTCGGACCAGGGCACTGAAGCTTTCTTT. Its protein product is CASSFSDQGTEAFF. Supplemented by reference TRBV2 and TRBJ1-1, the full variable domain reads EPEVTQTPSHQVTQMGQEVILRCVPISNHLYFYWYRQILGQKVEFLVSFYNNEISEKSEIFDDQFSVERPDGSNFTLKIRSTKLEDSAMYFCASSFSDQGTEAFFGQGTRLTVV.

This clonotype was detected once. This chain connects TRBV29-1 to TRBJ2-3, with TRBD2 matching over 11 bases. Germline CDR1 and CDR2: SQVTM and ANQGSEA. V gave up 3 bases and J gave up 10 bases; unmatched junction bases: 9. There are 14 residues in the CDR3. Here the CDR3 reads CSVEALAGDGAQYF. CDR3 sequence (DNA): TGCAGCGTTGAGGCACTAGCGGGGGATGGCGCGCAGTATTTT.

This clonotype has a single count. The chain employs TRBV30 and TRBJ1-2; D is ambiguous. Looked up from germline, CDR1 is GTSNPN and CDR2 is SVGIG (reference sequence). Trimming removed 4 bases from V and 1 base from J, with 13 bases in between. The CDR3 runs to 14 residues. The CDR3 region has the DNA TGTGCCTGGACTAAGGCAGTCAGTAACTATGGCTACACCTTC. Translation gives CAWTKAVSNYGYTF. Full variable domain (rest looked up from reference TRBV30 and TRBJ1-2): SQTIHQWPATLVQPVGSPLSLECTVEGTSNPNLYWYRQAAGRGLQLLFYSVGIGQISSEVPQNLSASRPQDRQFILSSKKLLLSDSGFYLCAWTKAVSNYGYTFGSGTRLTVV.

Here the CDR3 reads CASSLALAGGADTQYF. As DNA, the CDR3 is TGTGCCAGCAGCTTAGCCCTAGCGGGGGGGGCAGATACGCAGTATTTT. The gene calls are TRBV7-9 and TRBJ2-3; TRBD2 matches 12 bases. This CDR3 spans 16 amino acids. The germline V gene encodes CDR1 SEHNR and CDR2 FQNEAQ (reference sequence). V gave up 0 bases and J gave up 4 bases; unmatched junction bases: 2. The whole variable domain, filled in from reference TRBV7-9 and TRBJ2-3, reads DTGVSQNPRHKITKRGQNVTFRCDPISEHNRLYWYRQTLGQGPEFLTYFQNEAQLEKSRLLSDRFSAERPKGSFSTLEIQRTEQGDSAMYLCASSLALAGGADTQYFGPGTRLTVL.

V usage is TRBV27 and J usage is TRBJ2-7; the D gene is possibly TRBD1 (5 bases). Trimming removed 8 bases from V and 1 base from J, with 21 bases in between. CDR3 length: 16 residues. Germline CDR1 and CDR2: MNHEY and SMNVEV (reference sequence). This CDR3 is CASGFRAGRPSYEQYF. In nucleotides, the CDR3 is TGTGCCAGCGGGTTCCGGGCAGGGCGTCCGTCCTACGAGCAGTACTTC.

The rearrangement links TRBV6-6 to TRBJ1-2, with D possibly matching TRBD1 (6 bases). V was cut by 4 bases and J by 4 bases, with 10 bases left in between. The CDR3 loop spans 13 amino acids. Germline-derived CDR1 and CDR2 are MNHNY and SVGAGI (reference sequence). As DNA, the CDR3 is TGTGCCAGCAGTTCTGGACAGAGCTATGGCTACACCTTC. Translating gives CASSSGQSYGYTF.

The chain uses TRBV18 and TRBJ2-1; D perhaps matches TRBD1 (6 bases). The CDR3 covers 16 residues. Trimming removed 4 bases at V and 0 bases at J, with 13 bases between. Germline values: CDR1 KGHSH, CDR2 LQKENI. As DNA, the CDR3 is TGTGCCAGCTCACTAGGGACACCGAGCTCCTACAATGAGCAGTTCTTC. It codes for CASSLGTPSSYNEQFF.

The rearrangement joins TRBV30 to TRBJ2-7; TRBD2 matches 7 bases. The CDR3 spans 11 residues. V shed 5 bases and J 4 bases; nucleotides not matched to a gene: 2. Germline values: CDR1 GTSNPN, CDR2 SVGIG (reference sequence). Written as DNA, the CDR3 is TGTGCCTGGGGGGGGGAATACGAGCAGTACTTC. The encoded protein is CAWGGEYEQYF.

The chain joins TRBV6-1 to TRBJ1-2, with TRBD1 identical over 7 bases. Looked up from germline, CDR1 is MNHNS and CDR2 is SASEGT. Trimming took 5 bases from V and 10 from J; bases not matched to a gene: 10. The CDR3 loop spans 13 amino acids. Here the CDR3 reads CASSWGTVNPYTF. As DNA, the CDR3 is TGTGCCAGCAGTTGGGGGACAGTTAATCCCTACACCTTC.

The chain is built from TRBV9 and TRBJ2-3; D not certain. V was trimmed by 0 bases and J by 2 bases, leaving 10 bases between them. Germline lookup yields CDR1 SGDLS and CDR2 YYNGEE. The CDR3 totals 15 residues. This CDR3 reads CASSVVQHSTDTQYF. The CDR3 nucleotides read TGTGCCAGCAGCGTAGTGCAGCATTCCACAGATACGCAGTATTTT. Supplemented by reference TRBV9 and TRBJ2-3, the full variable domain reads DSGVTQTPKHLITATGQRVTLRCSPRSGDLSVYWYQQSLDQGLQFLIQYYNGEERAKGNILERFSAQQFPDLHSELNLSSLELGDSALYFCASSVVQHSTDTQYFGPGTRLTVL.

J is TRBJ1-5 and V is TRBV29-1; tentative D call: TRBD1 (6 bases). Germline lookup yields CDR1 SQVTM and CDR2 ANQGSEA. This CDR3 comprises 13 residues. V lost 6 bases and J lost 2, with 11 bases in between. The CDR3 bases are TGCAGCGTGGGACAAGCCGGCAATCAGCCCCAGCATTTT. Translation: CSVGQAGNQPQHF.

The rearrangement uses TRBV30 and TRBJ2-1, with D unresolved. The CDR3 runs to 12 residues. With 4 bases removed from V and 8 bases from J, the gap between germline ends came to 12 bases. In germline, CDR1 is GTSNPN, CDR2 SVGIG (reference sequence). The CDR3 loop is CAWNSIGYEQFF. CDR3 in DNA: TGTGCCTGGAACAGTATTGGGTATGAGCAGTTCTTC.

J is TRBJ1-2 and V is TRBV20-1, with D hard to call. This CDR3 comprises 11 residues. The V end was cut by 2 bases, the J end by 4 bases, with 5 bases between. The V gene's germline CDR1 is DFQATT and CDR2 SNEGSKA (reference sequence). The CDR3 spells CSARIVYGYTF. CDR3 DNA sequence: TGCAGTGCTAGAATAGTCTATGGCTACACCTTC.

This chain uses TRBV7-3 with TRBJ2-3; 7 nucleotides align to TRBD2. Germline V CDR1 and CDR2: SGHTA, FQGTGA. This CDR3 contains 14 residues. Losses at the gene ends were 5 bases for V and 5 bases for J; bases not matched to a gene: 7. CDR3 nucleotide sequence: TGTGCCAGCAGCGGCGGGGGTCCGGTAGATACGCAGTATTTT. Protein product: CASSGGGPVDTQYF.

This chain links TRBV29-1 with TRBJ1-1, with D hard to call. CDR1 and CDR2 from the germline V gene are SQVTM and ANQGSEA. V lost 7 bases to trimming and J lost 4 bases, with 13 bases between them. The CDR3 length is 12 residues. For the CDR3, the DNA is TGCAGCGCAGACTATGGGGTCACTGAAGCTTTCTTT. Its protein product is CSADYGVTEAFF.

This chain uses TRBV7-2 with TRBJ2-2; 9 bases fit TRBD2. This CDR3 is 15 amino acids long. V lost 3 bases to trimming and J lost 6 bases; unmatched junction nucleotides: 5. CDR1 is SGHTA and CDR2 is FQGNSA in the germline V gene. The CDR3 here is CASSFAGTSSGELFF. The DNA for the CDR3 is TGTGCCAGCAGCTTCGCCGGGACTAGCTCCGGGGAGCTGTTTTTT. Filled out from reference TRBV7-2 and TRBJ2-2, the complete variable domain reads GAGVSQSPSNKVTEKGKDVELRCDPISGHTALYWYRQSLGQGLEFLIYFQGNSAPDKSGLPSDRFSAERTGGSVSTLTIQRTQQEDSAVYLCASSFAGTSSGELFFGEGSRLTVL.

V is TRBV9 and J is TRBJ2-1; D is perhaps TRBD1 or TRBD2 (5 bases each). Per germline, CDR1 SGDLS and CDR2 YYNGEE. V lost 0 bases, J lost 4 bases, and 11 bases lay in between. The CDR3 covers 15 residues. Written as DNA, the CDR3 is TGTGCCAGCAGCGTAGTGGGGGATCTATACAATGAGCAGTTCTTC. Its translation: CASSVVGDLYNEQFF.

This sequence joins TRBV27 and TRBJ2-1; D might be TRBD2 (7 bases). V shed 0 bases and J shed 9 bases, with 12 bases lying between them. The length of the CDR3 is 14 residues. Looked up from germline, CDR1 is MNHEY and CDR2 is SMNVEV (reference sequence). DNA for the CDR3: TGTGCCAGCAGTTTATCAAGGGGGGGAAGTGAGCAGTTCTTC. Protein product: CASSLSRGGSEQFF.

V gene TRBV12-3 or TRBV12-4 combines with J gene TRBJ2-1, with D possibly matching TRBD2 (7 bases). Between the trimmed V and J ends, which lost 6 bases and 10 bases, there was a span of 22 bases. There are 15 residues in the CDR3. In nucleotides, the CDR3 is TGTGCCAGCAGGCCCGGGGGGCCCTCTTCGTGGGAGCAGTTCTTC. Translated: CASRPGGPSSWEQFF.